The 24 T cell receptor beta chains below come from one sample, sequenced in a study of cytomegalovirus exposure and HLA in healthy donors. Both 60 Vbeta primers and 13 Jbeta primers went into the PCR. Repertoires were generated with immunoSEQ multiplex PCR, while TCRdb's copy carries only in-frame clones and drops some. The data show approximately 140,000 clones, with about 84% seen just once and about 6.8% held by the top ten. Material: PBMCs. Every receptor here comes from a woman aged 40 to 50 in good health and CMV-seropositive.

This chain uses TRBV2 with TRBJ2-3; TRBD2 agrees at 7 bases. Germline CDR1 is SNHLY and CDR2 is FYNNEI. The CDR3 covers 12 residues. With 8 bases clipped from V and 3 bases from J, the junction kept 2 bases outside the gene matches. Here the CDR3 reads CASRRETDTQYF. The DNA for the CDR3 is TGTGCCAGCCGGCGGGAGACAGATACGCAGTATTTT. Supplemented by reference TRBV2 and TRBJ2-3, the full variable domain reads EPEVTQTPSHQVTQMGQEVILRCVPISNHLYFYWYRQILGQKVEFLVSFYNNEISEKSEIFDDQFSVERPDGSNFTLKIRSTKLEDSAMYFCASRRETDTQYFGPGTRLTVL.

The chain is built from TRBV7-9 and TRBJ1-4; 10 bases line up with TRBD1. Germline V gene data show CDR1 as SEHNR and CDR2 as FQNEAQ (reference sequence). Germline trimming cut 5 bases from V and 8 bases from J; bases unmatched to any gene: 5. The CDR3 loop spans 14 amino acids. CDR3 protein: CASSPGTGAEKLFF. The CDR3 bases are TGTGCCAGCAGCCCCGGGACAGGGGCAGAAAAACTGTTTTTT.

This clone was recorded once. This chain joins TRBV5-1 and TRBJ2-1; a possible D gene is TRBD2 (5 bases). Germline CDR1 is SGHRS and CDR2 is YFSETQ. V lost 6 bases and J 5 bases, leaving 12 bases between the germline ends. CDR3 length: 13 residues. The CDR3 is CASMNGVNNEQFF. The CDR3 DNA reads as TGCGCCAGCATGAACGGGGTTAACAATGAGCAGTTCTTC.

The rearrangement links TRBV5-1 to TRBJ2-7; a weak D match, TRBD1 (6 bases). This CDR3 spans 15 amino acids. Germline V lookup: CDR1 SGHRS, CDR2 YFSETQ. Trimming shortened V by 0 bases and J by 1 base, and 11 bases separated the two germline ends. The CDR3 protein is CASSLDRTASYEQYF. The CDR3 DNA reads TGCGCCAGCAGCTTGGACCGGACAGCGTCCTACGAGCAGTACTTC.

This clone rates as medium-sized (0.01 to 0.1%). The CDR3 region is CASSLTETTLGYSGKNIQYF. CDR3 DNA sequence: TGCGCCAGCAGCCTCACGGAGACTACCCTTGGGTACTCAGGCAAAAACATTCAGTACTTC. The rearrangement links TRBV4-1 to TRBJ2-4; maybe TRBD2 (5 bases). The CDR3 has 20 amino acids. Germline CDR1 is MGHRA and CDR2 is YSYEKL. V lost 4 bases, J lost 3 bases, and 28 bases lay in between.

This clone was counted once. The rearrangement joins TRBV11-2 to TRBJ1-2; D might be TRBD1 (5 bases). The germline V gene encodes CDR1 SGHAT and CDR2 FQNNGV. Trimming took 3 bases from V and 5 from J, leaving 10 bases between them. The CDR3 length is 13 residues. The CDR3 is CASSFGGWYGYTF. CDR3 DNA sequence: TGTGCCAGCAGCTTCGGGGGTTGGTATGGCTACACCTTC.

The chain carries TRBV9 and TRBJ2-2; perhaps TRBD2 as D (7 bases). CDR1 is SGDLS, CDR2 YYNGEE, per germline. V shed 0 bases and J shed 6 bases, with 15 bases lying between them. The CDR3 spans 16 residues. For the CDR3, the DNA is TGTGCCAGCAGCGTAGGGGTAGGGGGAGGGCCCGGGGAGCTGTTTTTT. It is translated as CASSVGVGGGPGELFF.

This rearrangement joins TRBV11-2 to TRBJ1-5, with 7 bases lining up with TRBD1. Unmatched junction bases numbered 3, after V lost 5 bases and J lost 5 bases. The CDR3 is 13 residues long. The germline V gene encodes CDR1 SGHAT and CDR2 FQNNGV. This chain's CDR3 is CASSATGDQPQHF. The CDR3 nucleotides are TGTGCCAGCAGCGCAACAGGGGATCAGCCCCAGCATTTT.

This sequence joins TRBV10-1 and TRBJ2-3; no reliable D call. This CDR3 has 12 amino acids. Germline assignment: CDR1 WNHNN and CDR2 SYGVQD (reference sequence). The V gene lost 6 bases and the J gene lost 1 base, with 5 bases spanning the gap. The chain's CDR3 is CASSSGTDTQYF. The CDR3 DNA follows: TGCGCCAGCAGCAGCGGCACAGATACGCAGTATTTT.

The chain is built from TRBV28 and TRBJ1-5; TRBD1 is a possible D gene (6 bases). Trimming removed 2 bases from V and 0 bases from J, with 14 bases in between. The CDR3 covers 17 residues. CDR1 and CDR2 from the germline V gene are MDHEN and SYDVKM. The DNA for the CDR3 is TGTGCCAGCAGTTTAGCCCCAGGGACATATAGCAATCAGCCCCAGCATTTT. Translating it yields CASSLAPGTYSNQPQHF.

The CDR3 loop reads CASISRGGGTDTQYF. CDR3 bases: TGTGCCAGCATATCCCGGGGCGGGGGCACAGATACGCAGTATTTT. The chain employs TRBV6-1 and TRBJ2-3; D possibly corresponds to TRBD2 (6 bases). This CDR3 is 15 amino acids long. Germline V gene data show CDR1 as MNHNS and CDR2 as SASEGT. The V gene lost 7 bases and the J gene lost 1 base, with 15 bases spanning the gap.

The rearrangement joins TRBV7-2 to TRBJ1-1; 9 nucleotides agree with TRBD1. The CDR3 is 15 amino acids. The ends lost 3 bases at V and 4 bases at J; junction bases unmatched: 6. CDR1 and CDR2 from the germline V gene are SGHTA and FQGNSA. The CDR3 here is CASSFLGQGSTEAFF. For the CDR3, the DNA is TGTGCCAGCAGCTTCTTAGGACAGGGGAGCACTGAAGCTTTCTTT.

CDR3 DNA sequence: TGTGCCAGCAGTATACAGGGGGCTGGGGAGACCCAGTACTTC. The encoded protein is CASSIQGAGETQYF. The chain recombines TRBV27 with TRBJ2-5, with TRBD1 identical over 9 bases. The J segment lost 5 bases and the V segment lost 5 bases, leaving 6 bases of the junction unmatched. The germline V gene has CDR1 MNHEY and CDR2 SMNVEV (reference sequence). CDR3 length equals 14 residues.

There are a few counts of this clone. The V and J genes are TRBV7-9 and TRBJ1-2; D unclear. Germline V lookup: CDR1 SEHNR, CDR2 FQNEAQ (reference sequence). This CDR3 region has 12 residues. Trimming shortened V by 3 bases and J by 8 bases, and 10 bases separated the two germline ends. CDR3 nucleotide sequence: TGTGCCAGCAGCTTTCTCGACTGGGGCTACACCTTC. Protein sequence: CASSFLDWGYTF.

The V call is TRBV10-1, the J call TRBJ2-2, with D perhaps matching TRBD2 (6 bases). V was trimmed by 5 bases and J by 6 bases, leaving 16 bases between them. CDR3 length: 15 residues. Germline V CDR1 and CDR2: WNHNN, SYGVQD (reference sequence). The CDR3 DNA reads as TGCGCCAGCAGTCGACTACCTAGCGCCCCCGGGGAGCTGTTTTTT. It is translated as CASSRLPSAPGELFF.

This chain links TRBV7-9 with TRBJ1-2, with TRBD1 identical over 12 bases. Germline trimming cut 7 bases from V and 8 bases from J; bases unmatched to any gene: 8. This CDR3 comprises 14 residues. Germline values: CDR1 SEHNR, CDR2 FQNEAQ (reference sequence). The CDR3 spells CASKLGQGAAGYTF. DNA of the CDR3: TGTGCCAGCAAGCTGGGACAGGGGGCGGCCGGCTACACCTTC.

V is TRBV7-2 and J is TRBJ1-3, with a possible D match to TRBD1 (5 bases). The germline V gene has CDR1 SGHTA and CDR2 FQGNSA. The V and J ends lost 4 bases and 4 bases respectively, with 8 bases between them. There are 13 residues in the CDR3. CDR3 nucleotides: TGTGCCAGCAGCTCAGGGAGGGGAAACACCATATATTTT. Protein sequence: CASSSGRGNTIYF.

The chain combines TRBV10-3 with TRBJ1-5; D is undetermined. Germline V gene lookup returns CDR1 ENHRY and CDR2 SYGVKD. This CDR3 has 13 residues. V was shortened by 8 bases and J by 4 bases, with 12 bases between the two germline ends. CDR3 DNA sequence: TGTGCCATCGGAATCGGGGAGAATCAGCCCCAGCATTTT. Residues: CAIGIGENQPQHF.

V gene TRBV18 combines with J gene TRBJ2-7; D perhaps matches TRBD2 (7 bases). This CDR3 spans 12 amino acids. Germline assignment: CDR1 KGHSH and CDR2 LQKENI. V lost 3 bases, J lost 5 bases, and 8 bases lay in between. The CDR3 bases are TGTGCCAGCTCACCCGGGGGGCACGAGCAGTACTTC. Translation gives CASSPGGHEQYF.

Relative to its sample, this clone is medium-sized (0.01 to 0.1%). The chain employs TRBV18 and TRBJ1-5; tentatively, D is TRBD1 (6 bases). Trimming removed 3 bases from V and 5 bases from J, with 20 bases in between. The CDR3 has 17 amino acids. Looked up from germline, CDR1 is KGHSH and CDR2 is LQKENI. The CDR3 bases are TGTGCCAGCTCACCCGGGACTAGGCAGGGGTGGGATCAGCCCCAGCATTTT. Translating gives CASSPGTRQGWDQPQHF.

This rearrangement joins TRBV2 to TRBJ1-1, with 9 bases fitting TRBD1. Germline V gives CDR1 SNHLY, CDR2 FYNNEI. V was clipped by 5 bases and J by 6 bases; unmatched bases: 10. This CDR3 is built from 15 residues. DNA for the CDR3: TGTGCCAGCAGTCCAATGATGGACAGGGGATCTGAAGCTTTCTTT. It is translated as CASSPMMDRGSEAFF. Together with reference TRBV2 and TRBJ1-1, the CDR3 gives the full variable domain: EPEVTQTPSHQVTQMGQEVILRCVPISNHLYFYWYRQILGQKVEFLVSFYNNEISEKSEIFDDQFSVERPDGSNFTLKIRSTKLEDSAMYFCASSPMMDRGSEAFFGQGTRLTVV.

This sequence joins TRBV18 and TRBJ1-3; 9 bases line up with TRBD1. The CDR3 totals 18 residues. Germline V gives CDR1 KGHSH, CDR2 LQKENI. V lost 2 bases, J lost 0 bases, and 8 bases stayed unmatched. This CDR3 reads CASSPTVGTGSSGNTIYF. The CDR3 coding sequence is TGTGCCAGCTCACCAACGGTAGGGACAGGGAGCTCTGGAAACACCATATATTTT. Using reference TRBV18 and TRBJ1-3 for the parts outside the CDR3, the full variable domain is NAGVMQNPRHLVRRRGQEARLRCSPMKGHSHVYWYRQLPEEGLKFMVYLQKENIIDESGMPKERFSAEFPKEGPSILRIQQVVRGDSAAYFCASSPTVGTGSSGNTIYFGEGSWLTVV.

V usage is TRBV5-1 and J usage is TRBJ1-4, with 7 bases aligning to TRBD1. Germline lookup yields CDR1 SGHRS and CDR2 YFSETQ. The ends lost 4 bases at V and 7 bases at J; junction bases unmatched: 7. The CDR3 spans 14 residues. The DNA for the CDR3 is TGCGCCAGCAGCCCTGGGACAGTGGCTGAAAAACTGTTTTTT. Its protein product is CASSPGTVAEKLFF.

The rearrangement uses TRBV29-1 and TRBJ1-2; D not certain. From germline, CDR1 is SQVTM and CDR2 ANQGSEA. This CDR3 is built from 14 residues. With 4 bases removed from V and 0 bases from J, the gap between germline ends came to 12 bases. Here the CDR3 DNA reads TGCAGCGTTGGGGGAGTAGGGTCTAACTATGGCTACACCTTC. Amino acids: CSVGGVGSNYGYTF.